The TCR beta chain described here comes from a study of cytomegalovirus exposure and HLA in healthy donors. V was clipped by 1 base and J by 3 bases, with 7 bases between them. The germline V gene encodes CDR1 LNHNV and CDR2 YYDKDF (reference sequence). The CDR3 extends over 13 amino acids. About this clone: Its antigen is undetermined.

Study findings and constraints: 150 to 200 TCR beta chains were listed as cytomegalovirus-associated.

PCR involved 60 Vbeta and 13 Jbeta primers. The table came from immunoSEQ multiplex PCR; TCRdb's copy has only in-frame clones and leaves some out. The sample carries roughly 160,000 clones, approximately 80% recorded once. The specimen sequenced was PBMCs. The clonotype comes from a woman aged 50 to 60 in good health and CMV-seropositive. The chain links TRBV15 to TRBJ2-7; no reliable D call. The CDR3 protein is CATSRAPVYEQYF. The CDR3 DNA reads TGTGCCACCAGCAGAGCCCCGGTCTACGAGCAGTACTTC.